A single sample gave rise to the 26 T cell receptor beta chains below, sequenced in a study of T cell responses to AZD1222 COVID-19 vaccine. Profiled with immunoSEQ multiplex PCR; TCRdb holds only in-frame clones, not every one. This sample yields over 95,000 clones, of which roughly 92% are seen a single time; 4% to 5% belongs to the top ten. The source material was peripheral blood, sampled on day 0 of AZD1222 vaccination. Receptors originate from an adult in good health.

The chain recombines TRBV5-1 with TRBJ2-5; 8 bases are a match to TRBD1. V dropped 7 bases and J dropped 5; count of bases not matched to a gene: 7. The CDR3 is made up of 13 amino acids. Germline V gene data show CDR1 as SGHRS and CDR2 as YFSETQ. The CDR3 DNA sequence: TGCGCCAGCTCCCTCCGGGACAGGGAGACCCAGTACTTC. Encoded protein: CASSLRDRETQYF. Full variable domain (remainder filled in from reference TRBV5-1 and TRBJ2-5): KAGVTQTPRYLIKTRGQQVTLSCSPISGHRSVSWYQQTPGQGLQFLFEYFSETQRNKGNFPGRFSGRQFSNSRSEMNVSTLELGDSALYLCASSLRDRETQYFGPGTRLLVL.

The J gene is TRBJ1-2, the V gene TRBV4-1; TRBD1 is a possible D gene (5 bases). Germline V gene lookup returns CDR1 MGHRA and CDR2 YSYEKL. The V end was cut by 0 bases, the J end by 2 bases, with 19 bases between. CDR3 length equals 18 residues. CDR3 sequence reads: CASSQDGAGERTNYGYTF. CDR3 nucleotides: TGCGCCAGCAGCCAAGATGGGGCTGGCGAGAGGACCAACTATGGCTACACCTTC.

The J gene is TRBJ1-3, the V gene TRBV30, with 8 bases that match TRBD1. J was trimmed by 4 bases and V by 5 bases; bases with no gene match: 7. CDR3 length: 14 residues. Germline CDR1 reads GTSNPN; CDR2 reads SVGIG (reference sequence). The CDR3 is CAWETGGLGNTIYF. Here the CDR3 DNA reads TGTGCCTGGGAAACAGGGGGTTTAGGAAACACCATATATTTT.

In this sample, this clone is large. The rearrangement joins TRBV7-9 to TRBJ2-7; 7 bases match TRBD1. The CDR3 is 15 residues long. Per germline, CDR1 SEHNR and CDR2 FQNEAQ (reference sequence). Unmatched junction bases numbered 11, after V lost 6 bases and J lost 3 bases. CDR3 DNA sequence: TGTGCCAGCAGGTCTGACAGGGAATTTGGCTACGAGCAGTACTTC. Amino acids: CASRSDREFGYEQYF.

The V and J genes are TRBV7-3 and TRBJ2-7, with TRBD2 as a possible D gene (7 bases). The CDR3 consists of 15 residues. Germline loops: CDR1 SGHTA, CDR2 FQGTGA. V dropped 1 base and J dropped 3 bases, with 13 bases sitting between them. This chain's CDR3 is CASSLSGGAGYEQYF. The CDR3 DNA sequence: TGTGCCAGCAGCTTAAGTGGGGGGGCCGGCTACGAGCAGTACTTC.

This clone was seen a few times. V usage is TRBV28 and J usage is TRBJ2-3, with D hard to call. The CDR3 runs to 12 residues. Germline CDR1 reads MDHEN; CDR2 reads SYDVKM. V was pared by 3 bases and J by 3 bases, with 4 bases between. The CDR3 bases are TGTGCCAGCAGTTTGGGGACAGATACGCAGTATTTT. Translated: CASSLGTDTQYF.

This clone was observed a single time. This chain uses TRBV5-4 with TRBJ1-2, with 12 nucleotides matching TRBD1. The trim removed 4 bases at V and 8 bases at J, leaving 9 bases unmatched. This CDR3 has 15 amino acids. CDR1 and CDR2 (germline): SGHNT, YYREEE (reference sequence). CDR3: CASSLMGQGAGGYTF. The DNA for the CDR3 is TGTGCCAGCAGCCTAATGGGACAGGGGGCTGGCGGCTACACCTTC.

The V gene is TRBV6-5, the J gene TRBJ2-7; 9 nucleotides line up with TRBD1. This CDR3 is 14 amino acids long. V lost 2 bases to trimming and J lost 4 bases; unmatched junction nucleotides: 3. In germline, CDR1 is MNHEY, CDR2 SVGAGI. In DNA form, the CDR3 reads TGTGCCAGCAGTTACGGACAGGGGAAGTACGAGCAGTACTTC. It encodes CASSYGQGKYEQYF.

This rearrangement joins TRBV5-6 to TRBJ2-5; D tentatively reads TRBD1 or TRBD2 (6 bases each). The ends were cut back, 4 bases at V and 7 bases at J, with 17 bases in the middle. Germline-derived CDR1 and CDR2 are SGHDT and YYEEEE. The CDR3 extends over 14 amino acids. CDR3 sequence: CASSTDGGTGTQYF. CDR3 DNA: TGTGCCAGCAGCACGGACGGGGGCACGGGGACCCAGTACTTC.

CDR3 sequence reads: CASSAEVLSSYEQYF. CDR3 DNA: TGTGCCAGCAGTGCAGAAGTATTAAGCTCCTACGAGCAGTACTTC. The J gene is TRBJ2-7, the V gene TRBV2; D gene unclear. Trimming removed 4 bases from V and 0 bases from J, with 13 bases in between. This CDR3 is 15 amino acids long. Germline lookup yields CDR1 SNHLY and CDR2 FYNNEI.

The CDR3 here is CASSLTGNQPQHF. In DNA form, the CDR3 reads TGTGCCAGCAGCTTAACAGGGAACCAGCCCCAGCATTTT. J is TRBJ1-5 and V is TRBV7-3; D gene unclear. V shed 0 bases and J shed 7 bases, with 7 bases lying between them. CDR3 length: 13 amino acids. The germline V gene encodes CDR1 SGHTA and CDR2 FQGTGA.

The rearrangement links TRBV18 to TRBJ1-6, with D perhaps TRBD1 (6 bases). Trimming shortened V by 8 bases and J by 6 bases, and 14 bases separated the two germline ends. The germline V gene has CDR1 KGHSH and CDR2 LQKENI. CDR3 length equals 14 residues. The CDR3 region has the DNA TGTGCCAGCCCAGGGGCAGGGTCTAATTCACCCCTCCACTTT. Its protein is CASPGAGSNSPLHF.

This chain joins TRBV7-2 and TRBJ1-6; the match to TRBD1 covers 10 bases. The CDR3 runs to 15 residues. Trimming at V came to 4 bases and at J to 7 bases, leaving 4 bases not matched to a gene. Germline CDR1 SGHTA, CDR2 FQGNSA. The CDR3 DNA is TGTGCCAGCAGCTCCGGACAGGGGGGGAATTCACCCCTCCACTTT. Translated, it gives CASSSGQGGNSPLHF.

This chain joins TRBV11-3 and TRBJ1-4; a possible D gene is TRBD1 (6 bases). Trimming removed 6 bases at V and 4 bases at J, with 21 bases between. Per the germline V gene, CDR1 is SGHNT and CDR2 is YENEEA. The length of the CDR3 is 17 residues. The CDR3 is CASSSRGRGGDNEKLFF. DNA of the CDR3: TGTGCCAGCAGTTCCAGGGGCCGAGGCGGGGATAATGAAAAACTGTTTTTT.

The rearrangement joins TRBV30 to TRBJ1-2; D gene ambiguous. Trimming took off 4 bases at V and 8 bases at J, with 14 bases between the two ends. From germline, CDR1 is GTSNPN and CDR2 SVGIG (reference sequence). CDR3 length equals 12 residues. The CDR3 sequence: CAWTRQSGGYTF. CDR3 coding DNA: TGTGCCTGGACCCGGCAGTCCGGAGGCTACACCTTC.

This chain links TRBV7-8 with TRBJ1-1; 7 nucleotides line up with TRBD1. The J segment lost 2 bases and the V segment lost 3 bases, leaving 6 bases of the junction unmatched. The CDR3 loop spans 15 amino acids. Germline CDR1 reads SGHVS; CDR2 reads FQNEAQ. CDR3 sequence: CASSFSTGKNTEAFF. The CDR3 nucleotides are TGTGCCAGCAGCTTTTCGACAGGGAAAAACACTGAAGCTTTCTTT.

The gene calls are TRBV6-5 and TRBJ1-1, with 8 bases lining up with TRBD1. Trimming took 11 bases from V and 0 from J; bases not matched to a gene: 8. This CDR3 is 14 amino acids long. CDR1 and CDR2 (germline): MNHEY, SVGAGI. The CDR3: CAASDRGLNTEAFF. CDR3 bases: TGTGCCGCTTCAGACAGGGGCTTGAACACTGAAGCTTTCTTT.

The V gene is TRBV4-3, the J gene TRBJ2-2, with D unresolved. There are 16 residues in the CDR3. Trimming stripped 1 base from V and 0 bases from J, with 9 bases between. Germline V CDR1 and CDR2: LGHNA, YSLEER. CDR3 region: CASSQGWVSNTGELFF. CDR3 nucleotide sequence: TGCGCCAGCAGCCAAGGTTGGGTTTCGAACACCGGGGAGCTGTTTTTT.

The count of this clone is one. V and J are TRBV6-5 and TRBJ2-5, with D possibly matching TRBD1 (5 bases). The germline gives CDR1 MNHEY, CDR2 SVGAGI. V was clipped by 2 bases and J by 4 bases, with 17 bases between them. The CDR3 length is 16 residues. The CDR3 loop reads CASSYRGTLTGETQYF. In DNA form, the CDR3 reads TGTGCCAGCAGTTACAGGGGCACACTGACCGGAGAGACCCAGTACTTC.

This clone has a handful of counts. The CDR3 reads CASSTRTYNSPLHF. In DNA form, the CDR3 reads TGTGCCAGCAGCACCCGGACTTATAATTCACCCCTCCACTTT. This sequence joins TRBV9 and TRBJ1-6; D not resolved. This CDR3 has 14 amino acids. V lost 4 bases and J lost 4, with 9 bases in between. Germline CDR1 is SGDLS and CDR2 is YYNGEE.

This clone showed up just once. The chain joins TRBV12-5 to TRBJ1-5; D is perhaps TRBD1 (6 bases). Trimming left V 0 bases short and J 2 bases short, with 23 bases between. The CDR3 spans 20 residues. CDR1 and CDR2 from the germline V gene are LGHNT and FRNRAP. The CDR3 reads CASGLVRVGGERKGNQPQHF. The CDR3 coding sequence is TGTGCTAGTGGTTTGGTACGGGTAGGGGGTGAGCGTAAGGGCAATCAGCCCCAGCATTTT. Drawing the rest from reference TRBV12-5 and TRBJ1-5, the complete variable domain is DARVTQTPRHKVTEMGQEVTMRCQPILGHNTVFWYRQTMMQGLELLAYFRNRAPLDDSGMPKDRFSAEMPDATLATLKIQPSEPRDSAVYFCASGLVRVGGERKGNQPQHFGDGTRLSIL.

The chain employs TRBV19 and TRBJ2-7, with D tentatively TRBD2 (5 bases). V gave up 5 bases and J gave up 7 bases, with 15 bases separating them. This CDR3 region has 13 residues. Germline V lookup: CDR1 LNHDA, CDR2 SQIVND (reference sequence). The CDR3 spells CASSVRGPGEQYF. The CDR3 DNA reads TGTGCCAGTAGTGTCCGGGGTCCTGGGGAGCAGTACTTC.

This clone has a single count. The chain is built from TRBV7-9 and TRBJ2-7, with 8 bases that match TRBD1. From germline, CDR1 is SEHNR and CDR2 FQNEAQ (reference sequence). J was trimmed by 4 bases and V by 5 bases; bases with no gene match: 4. This CDR3 spans 13 amino acids. The CDR3 DNA reads as TGTGCCAGCAGCGCGGACAGGGTATACGAGCAGTACTTC. This translates into CASSADRVYEQYF.

This chain connects TRBV7-3 to TRBJ1-1; 7 nucleotides align to TRBD1. The ends lost 2 bases at V and 8 bases at J; junction bases unmatched: 5. This CDR3 region has 13 residues. Germline CDR1 SGHTA, CDR2 FQGTGA. The CDR3 loop reads CASSLAPGGEAFF. CDR3 in DNA: TGTGCCAGCAGCTTAGCGCCAGGGGGGGAAGCTTTCTTT.

The chain joins TRBV5-4 to TRBJ2-3, with D possibly being TRBD1 or TRBD2 (5 bases each). The V end was cut by 3 bases, the J end by 0 bases, with 11 bases between. Germline V gives CDR1 SGHNT, CDR2 YYREEE (reference sequence). The CDR3 length is 15 residues. In DNA form, the CDR3 reads TGTGCCAGCAGCTCCCGGGACCGTAGCACAGATACGCAGTATTTT. Translation: CASSSRDRSTDTQYF.

The V call is TRBV28, the J call TRBJ2-6; 13 positions agree with TRBD2. V trimming: 5 bases; J trimming: 0 bases; junction bases outside the gene matches: 10. Germline V gene data show CDR1 as MDHEN and CDR2 as SYDVKM. The CDR3 contains 20 residues. As DNA, the CDR3 is TGTGCCAGCAGTCCCTACTTTACTAGCGGGGGGGCCTCTGGGGCCAACGTCCTGACTTTC. Translation: CASSPYFTSGGASGANVLTF.